This T cell receptor (beta chain) was recovered during a study of blood T cell repertoires in COVID-19. Turning to the study itself: Collection of acute and convalescent COVID-19 samples took place in the United States, Italy and Spain.

V shed 2 bases and J 10 bases; nucleotides not matched to a gene: 10. The CDR3 has 17 amino acids. Germline loops: CDR1 LNHDA, CDR2 SQIVND (reference sequence). Sequencing was performed with immunoSEQ multiplex PCR; in TCRdb, only in-frame clones are kept and a portion is missing. The repertoire includes over 95,000 clones, 70% to 90% of them detected once, and almost 8.5% sits in the top ten. The chain links TRBV19 to TRBJ2-1; 14 positions agree with TRBD2. Material for sequencing was peripheral blood. This receptor was taken from a woman in her sixties or seventies who had recovered from COVID-19. CDR3 nucleotide sequence: TGTGCCAGTAGTATATCTTCCGGGACTAGCGGGAGATGGGAGCAGTTCTTC. Translated, it gives CASSISSGTSGRWEQFF.